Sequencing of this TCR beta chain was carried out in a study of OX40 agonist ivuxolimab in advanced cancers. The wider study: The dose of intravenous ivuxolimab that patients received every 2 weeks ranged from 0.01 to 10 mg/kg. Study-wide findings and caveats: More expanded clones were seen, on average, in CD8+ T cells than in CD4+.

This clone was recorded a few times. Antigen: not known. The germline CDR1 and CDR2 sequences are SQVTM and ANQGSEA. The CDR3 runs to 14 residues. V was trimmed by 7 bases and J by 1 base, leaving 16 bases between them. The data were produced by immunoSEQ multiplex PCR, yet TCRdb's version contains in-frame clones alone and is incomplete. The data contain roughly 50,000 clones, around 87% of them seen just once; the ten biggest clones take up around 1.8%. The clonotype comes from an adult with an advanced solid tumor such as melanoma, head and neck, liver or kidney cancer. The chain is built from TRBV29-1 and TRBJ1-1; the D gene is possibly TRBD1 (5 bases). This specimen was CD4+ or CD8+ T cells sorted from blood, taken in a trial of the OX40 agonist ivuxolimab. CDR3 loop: CSGRAGPTNTEAFF. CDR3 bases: TGCAGCGGCAGAGCGGGACCGACGAACACTGAAGCTTTCTTT.